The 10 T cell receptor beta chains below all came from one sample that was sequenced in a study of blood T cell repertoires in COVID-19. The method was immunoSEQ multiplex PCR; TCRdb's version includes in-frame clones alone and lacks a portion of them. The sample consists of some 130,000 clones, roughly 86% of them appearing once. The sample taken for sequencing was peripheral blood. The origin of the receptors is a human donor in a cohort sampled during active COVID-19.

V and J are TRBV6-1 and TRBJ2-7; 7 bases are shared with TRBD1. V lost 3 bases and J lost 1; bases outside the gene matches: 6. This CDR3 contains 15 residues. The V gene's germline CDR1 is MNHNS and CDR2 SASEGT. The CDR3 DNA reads TGTGCCAGCAGTGATTATCCGGGACAGTCCTACGAGCAGTACTTC. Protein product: CASSDYPGQSYEQYF.

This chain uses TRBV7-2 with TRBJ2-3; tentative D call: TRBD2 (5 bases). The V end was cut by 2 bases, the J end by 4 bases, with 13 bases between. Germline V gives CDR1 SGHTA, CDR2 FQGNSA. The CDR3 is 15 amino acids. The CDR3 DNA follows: TGTGCCAGCAGCTTATTCTCGGAGGTTCCAGATACGCAGTATTTT. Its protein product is CASSLFSEVPDTQYF.

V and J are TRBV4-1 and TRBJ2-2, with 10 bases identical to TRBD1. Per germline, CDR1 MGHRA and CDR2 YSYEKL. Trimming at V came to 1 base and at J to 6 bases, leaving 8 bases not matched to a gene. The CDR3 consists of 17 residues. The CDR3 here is CASSQGRTTGGSGELFF. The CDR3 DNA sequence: TGCGCCAGCAGCCAAGGGAGGACGACAGGGGGCTCCGGGGAGCTGTTTTTT.

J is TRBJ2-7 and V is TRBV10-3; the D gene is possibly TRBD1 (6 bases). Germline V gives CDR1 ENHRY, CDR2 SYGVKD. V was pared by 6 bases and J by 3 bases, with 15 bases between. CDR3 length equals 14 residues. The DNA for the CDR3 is TGTGCCATCAGGGCAGGGGACGGCAGCTACGAGCAGTACTTC. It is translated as CAIRAGDGSYEQYF.

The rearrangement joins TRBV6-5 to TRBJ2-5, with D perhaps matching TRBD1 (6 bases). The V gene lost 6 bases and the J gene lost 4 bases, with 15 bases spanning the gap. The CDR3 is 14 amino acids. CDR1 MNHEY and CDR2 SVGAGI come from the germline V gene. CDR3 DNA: TGTGCCAGCAGCACGGGACACGGAGGAGAGACCCAGTACTTC. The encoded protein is CASSTGHGGETQYF.

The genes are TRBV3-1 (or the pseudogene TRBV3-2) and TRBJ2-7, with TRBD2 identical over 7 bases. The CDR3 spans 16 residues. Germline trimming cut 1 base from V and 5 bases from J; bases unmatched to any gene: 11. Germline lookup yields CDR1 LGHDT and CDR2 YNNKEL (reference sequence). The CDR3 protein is CASSQAWTREGDEQYF. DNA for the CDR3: TGTGCCAGCAGCCAAGCTTGGACTAGGGAAGGCGACGAGCAGTACTTC.

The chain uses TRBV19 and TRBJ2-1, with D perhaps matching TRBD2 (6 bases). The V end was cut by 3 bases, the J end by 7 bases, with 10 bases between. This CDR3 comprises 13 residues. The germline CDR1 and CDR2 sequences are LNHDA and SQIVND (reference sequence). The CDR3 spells CASSITRGNEQFF. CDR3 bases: TGTGCCAGTAGTATTACCCGGGGGAATGAGCAGTTCTTC.

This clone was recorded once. This CDR3 reads CASTTGVMSRNSPLHF. CDR3 bases: TGCGCCAGCACCACGGGGGTCATGAGTCGGAATTCACCCCTCCACTTT. The genes are TRBV10-2 and TRBJ1-6, with D possibly matching TRBD1 (5 bases). The CDR3 spans 16 residues. V was shortened by 7 bases and J by 7 bases, with 20 bases between the two germline ends. Germline-derived CDR1 and CDR2 are WSHSY and SAAADI.

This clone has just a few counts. The chain's CDR3 is CASSLGQGVSYNEQFF. CDR3 bases: TGTGCCAGTAGTTTAGGACAGGGAGTCTCCTACAATGAGCAGTTCTTC. The chain joins TRBV19 to TRBJ2-1, with 8 bases that match TRBD1. V was clipped by 5 bases and J by 0 bases; unmatched bases: 6. Germline V gives CDR1 LNHDA, CDR2 SQIVND (reference sequence). The CDR3 is made up of 16 amino acids.

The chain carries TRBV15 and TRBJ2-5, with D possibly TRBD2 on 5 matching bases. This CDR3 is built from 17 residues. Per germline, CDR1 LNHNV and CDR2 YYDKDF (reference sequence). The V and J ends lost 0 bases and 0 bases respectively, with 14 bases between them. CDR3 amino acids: CATSRDRGGADQETQYF. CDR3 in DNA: TGTGCCACCAGCAGAGATCGGGGTGGAGCAGACCAAGAGACCCAGTACTTC.